This T cell receptor (beta chain) appears in the sequencing data of a study of vaccination and CD4 T cells after COVID-19. Trimming removed 0 bases from V and 4 bases from J, with 8 bases in between. This CDR3 has 14 residues. CDR1 and CDR2 (germline): LNHNV, YYDKDF (reference sequence). Cultured CD4+ T cell DNA was sequenced using the Oncomine TCR Beta short-read assay. Using its own MiXCR run on the PCR reads, TCRdb lists one record per CDR3 protein. The sample holds more than 10,000 distinct CDR3 sequences; more than 75% are singletons and the top ten take more than 25%. The treatment here: roughly ten-day PBMC culture with coronavirus spike peptide pools or control peptides (ViraFEST assay). Concerning this clonotype itself: Its antigen is currently unknown.

The gene calls are TRBV15 and TRBJ2-3; TRBD1 is a possible D gene (6 bases). The receptor was derived from a human donor who had recovered from COVID-19. Sequenced: CD4+ T cells from blood, cultured in vitro. As DNA, the CDR3 is TGTGCCACCAGCAGAGATCAGGGGCCAGATACGCAGTATTTT. Translating gives CATSRDQGPDTQYF. Based on the CDR3 plus reference TRBV15 and TRBJ2-3, the full variable domain is DAMVIQNPRYQVTQFGKPVTLSCSQTLNHNVMYWYQQKSSQAPKLLFHYYDKDFNNEADTPDNFQSRRPNTSFCFLDIRSPGLGDTAMYLCATSRDQGPDTQYFGPGTRLTVL.